This is a list of T cell receptor beta chains from one sample in a study of T cells expressing NK-cell markers. TCRdb processed the 5' RACE reads again and assigns one entry to each CDR3 protein, with no DNA. This listing includes some 500,000 distinct CDR3 sequences. The specimen sequenced was blood T cells: a sorted CD56 or NKG2C T cell subset, CD4+ or CD8+ T cells, or bulk PBMC T cells (not recorded which). All receptors derive from a woman aged 45 to 65 in good health. The CDR3 runs from the conserved cysteine through the conserved F or W.

j_gene | v_gene | CDR3aa
TRBJ2-7 | TRBV6-5 | CASNSRSGTGRYEQYF
TRBJ1-2 | TRBV12-3/TRBV12-4 | CASSYLRGNYGYTF
TRBJ1-1 | TRBV11-3 | CASSLGGQFFGPEAFF
TRBJ1-5 | TRBV12-3/TRBV12-4 | CASSSSGGNQPQHF
TRBJ1-2 | TRBV20-1 | CSAGGQGVYGYTF
TRBJ1-5 | TRBV5-1 | CASSLDGANQPQHF
TRBJ1-1 | TRBV29-1 | CSAILNTEAFF
TRBJ2-1 | TRBV20-1 | CSVVELASYNEQFF
TRBJ2-5 | TRBV10-3 | CAIQGEGPWETQYF
TRBJ2-3 | TRBV10-1 | CASSESAGARDTQYF
TRBJ2-1 | TRBV3-1 | CASSQGIQGVKFF
TRBJ2-3 | TRBV5-1 | CASTTSGVPVDTQYF
TRBJ2-1 | TRBV20-1 | CSARTSSPFYNEQFF
TRBJ2-3 | TRBV10-3 | CAISGDLLTRTQYF
TRBJ2-3 | TRBV12-3/TRBV12-4 | CASSLSSRGLYTDTQYF
TRBJ2-2 | TRBV5-1 | CASSPRFRDGGANTGELFF
TRBJ2-1 | TRBV4-2 | CASSQAWRTSYNEQFF
TRBJ1-5 | TRBV9 | CASSGGQGNQPQHF
TRBJ1-1 | TRBV7-8 | CASSLARGRHTEAFF
TRBJ1-3 | TRBV12-3/TRBV12-4 | CASKLGARENTIYF
TRBJ1-1 | TRBV5-1 | CASSQGRDAFF
TRBJ2-7 | TRBV20-1 | CSAVRGLAGQTYEQYF
TRBJ1-2 | TRBV12-3/TRBV12-4 | CASSAQPIYGYTF
TRBJ2-1 | TRBV5-1 | CASSTQLAGLSYNEQFF
TRBJ2-2 | TRBV7-6 | CASSLAGRRTGELFF
TRBJ1-5 | TRBV20-1 | CSARDQAVLNQPQHF
TRBJ1-1 | TRBV3-1 | CASSQTTGAAFF
TRBJ2-3 | TRBV5-1 | CASSFSVETHLGGPQYF
TRBJ2-7 | TRBV4-1 | CASSQVQSYEQYF
TRBJ2-5 | TRBV4-1 | CASSLSLTSAETQYF
TRBJ1-2 | TRBV12-3/TRBV12-4 | CASSSGTGLVVGGYTF
TRBJ1-1 | TRBV20-1 | CSARSPSNTEAFF
TRBJ2-4 | TRBV5-1 | CASSLFAPLAKNIQYF
TRBJ2-1 | TRBV20-1 | CSARDLSRFTEYNEQFF
TRBJ2-1 | TRBV29-1 | CSVPTQYNEQFF
TRBJ2-7 | TRBV7-3 | CASSPYRGEMLEQYF
TRBJ2-3 | TRBV4-1 | CASSQVGAGAPLGTDTQYF
TRBJ1-6 | TRBV12-3/TRBV12-4 | CASSLARGSGSPLHF
TRBJ2-3 | TRBV10-3 | CAISESNANRYF
TRBJ2-5 | TRBV20-1 | CSAPPRLQQETQYF
TRBJ2-2 | TRBV5-1 | CASSLDYTGELFF
TRBJ1-6 | TRBV30 | CAWGRRNSPLHF
TRBJ2-7 | TRBV5-6 | CASSLFWGSSYEQYF
TRBJ1-1 | TRBV5-1 | CASSSRPRNTEAFF
TRBJ2-3 | TRBV2 | CASSESWTDTDTQYF
TRBJ2-1 | TRBV20-1 | CSARDALPSGKSSYNEQFF
TRBJ2-2 | TRBV12-3/TRBV12-4 | CASVRGPGELFF
TRBJ2-2 | TRBV6-5 | CASRPGTISNTGELFF
TRBJ1-4 | TRBV4-2 | CASSRTGNEKLFF
TRBJ2-1 | TRBV6-6 | CASSILGLVVHEQFF
TRBJ1-6 | TRBV4-1 | CASSHPRGGRSPLHF
TRBJ1-2 | TRBV4-1 | CASSQTLGGEDYGYTF
TRBJ2-1 | TRBV10-3 | CAITLEPDSYNEQFF
TRBJ2-1 | TRBV24-1 | CATSPINNEQFF
TRBJ1-4 | TRBV5-1 | CASSLGTGPNEKLFF
TRBJ2-2 | TRBV2 | CASSDTGSGELFF
TRBJ2-1 | TRBV11-3 | CASSFSGDSYNEQFF
TRBJ1-1 | TRBV29-1 | CSVAGQGASTEAFF
TRBJ2-2 | TRBV11-2 | CASSLDLATGELFF
TRBJ2-1 | TRBV12-3/TRBV12-4 | CAASRASTYNEQFF